One sample yielded the 17 T cell receptor beta chains listed below, sequenced in a study of human T cells and chemical hapten exposure (dated by TCRdb to the early 2020s). The method was RACE. Sequencing instrument: NextSeq 500. TCRdb reworked the public reads: Q25 trimming with fastp, MiXCR clone assembly, productive beta chains retained. Duplicate CDR3 protein sequences are folded into a single record with the most common DNA and genes. In all, the sample holds about 89,000 distinct CDR3 sequences, and roughly a tenth of those were seen once. Together, the top ten hold 3.1% of the sample. Sample time point, as interpreted from the label and publication: pre-sensitization, week 0. The treatment or condition label for this specimen denotes: therapeutic diphenylcyclopropenone sensitization with weekly scalp DPC. Sample: whole blood, taken in connection with sensitization to the hapten diphenylcyclopropenone (DPC). The origin of the receptors is a woman aged 55-75 years with alopecia areata. Some clones in this sample may be carry-over from other donors' samples.

This clonotype occurred a few times. The chain uses TRBV11-2 and TRBJ1-2; no definite D call. The CDR3 runs 14 residues. V was cut by 3 bases and J by 2 bases, with 10 bases left in between. Germline V lookup: CDR1 SGHAT, CDR2 FQNNGV. CDR3 loop: CASSFGGSNYGYTF. In nucleotides, the CDR3 is TGTGCCAGCAGCTTTGGAGGGAGCAACTATGGCTACACCTTC. The full variable domain, with the rest looked up from reference TRBV11-2 and TRBJ1-2, is EAGVAQSPRYKIIEKRQSVAFWCNPISGHATLYWYQQILGQGPKLLIQFQNNGVVDDSQLPKDRFSAERLKGVDSTLKIQPAKLEDSAVYLCASSFGGSNYGYTFGSGTRLTVV.

This clonotype appeared a few times. The chain couples TRBV7-9 to TRBJ2-1, with D tentatively TRBD1 (5 bases). The CDR3 contains 13 residues. Trimming stripped 8 bases from V and 6 bases from J, with 14 bases between. The germline gives CDR1 SEHNR, CDR2 FQNEAQ (reference sequence). Here the CDR3 reads CASSPGRVNEQFF. The CDR3 DNA follows: TGTGCCAGCTCCCCAGGCAGGGTCAATGAGCAGTTCTTC.

This clonotype was recorded many times. This sequence joins TRBV4-1 and TRBJ1-2; D remains unclear. Germline V gene data show CDR1 as MGHRA and CDR2 as YSYEKL. This CDR3 region has 14 residues. V shed 5 bases and J shed 1 base, with 11 bases lying between them. The CDR3 DNA reads as TGCGCCAGCAGCTCCGAGAGGGTTAACTATGGCTACACCTTC. Amino acids: CASSSERVNYGYTF.

This clonotype was found many times. The CDR3 coding sequence is TGTGCCAGCAGCACGGGACCTGCTCAAGAGACCCAGTACTTC. It encodes CASSTGPAQETQYF. The chain recombines TRBV21-1 with TRBJ2-5; the table names TRBD1, a call not compared with the DNA. TRBV21-1 is shown as a pseudogene. The CDR3 is made up of 14 amino acids.

The rearrangement joins TRBV29-1 to TRBJ2-3; no clear D gene. This CDR3 has 13 amino acids. The germline V gene has CDR1 SQVTM and CDR2 ANQGSEA. Trimming cost V 1 base and J 1 base, with 6 bases left between them. As DNA, the CDR3 is TGCAGCGTTGAAGTGTCAGGCACAGATACGCAGTATTTT. It codes for CSVEVSGTDTQYF.

The chain couples TRBV20-1 to TRBJ2-3, with 9 bases lining up with TRBD2. V was clipped by 5 bases and J by 4 bases; unmatched bases: 7. Germline V CDR1 and CDR2: DFQATT, SNEGSKA (reference sequence). The CDR3 is 14 residues long. The CDR3: CSAAKGLAADTQYF. DNA for the CDR3: TGCAGTGCTGCTAAGGGACTAGCCGCAGATACGCAGTATTTT.

V is TRBV7-2 and J is TRBJ2-5; 11 bases map to TRBD2. The junction had 7 bases not matched to a gene; V was cut back by 6 bases and J by 1 base. CDR1 is SGHTA and CDR2 is FQGNSA in the germline V gene. The CDR3 is 16 residues long. The CDR3 spells CASSPPGLAAQETQYF. Written as DNA, the CDR3 is TGTGCCAGCAGTCCCCCGGGACTAGCGGCCCAAGAGACCCAGTACTTC.

This clonotype was counted many times. The genes are TRBV29-1 and TRBJ2-1; 9 bases map to TRBD2. CDR3 length: 13 amino acids. Trimming at V came to 5 bases and at J to 9 bases, leaving 8 bases not matched to a gene. From germline, CDR1 is SQVTM and CDR2 ANQGSEA. Here the CDR3 reads CSVFSGGRGEQFF. The DNA of the CDR3 is TGCAGCGTTTTTAGCGGGGGCAGGGGTGAGCAGTTCTTC.

The rearrangement uses TRBV10-2 and TRBJ2-5; the match to TRBD2 covers 8 bases. CDR3 size: 18 residues. J lost 4 bases, V lost 0 bases, and 13 bases had no gene match. Looked up from germline, CDR1 is WSHSY and CDR2 is SAAADI. The CDR3 DNA reads TGCGCCAGCAGTGAGTCGACTAGCGATTTCGGGCATCGAGAGACCCAGTACTTC. Encoded protein: CASSESTSDFGHRETQYF.

In this sample, this clonotype turned up a few times. The chain combines TRBV20-1 with TRBJ1-2; D not resolved. In germline, CDR1 is DFQATT, CDR2 SNEGSKA (reference sequence). The germline V and J ends were trimmed by 3 bases and 1 base, with 6 bases remaining between them. The CDR3 consists of 12 residues. As DNA, the CDR3 is TGCAGTGCTAGCACCGTTAACTATGGCTACACCTTC. Translating gives CSASTVNYGYTF.

The CDR3 DNA follows: TGTGCCAGCAGTTACCGGTCGGCAGGATTGGGTGAAAAACTGTTTTTT. Translated: CASSYRSAGLGEKLFF. The chain has TRBV6-6 and TRBJ1-4; D remains ambiguous. The germline V and J ends were trimmed by 2 bases and 7 bases, with 17 bases remaining between them. Germline assignment: CDR1 MNHNY and CDR2 SVGAGI (reference sequence). The CDR3 contains 16 residues.

This chain connects TRBV29-1 to TRBJ2-3; D possibly corresponds to TRBD1 (6 bases). Per germline, CDR1 SQVTM and CDR2 ANQGSEA. The CDR3 spans 11 residues. V was trimmed by 0 bases and J by 14 bases, leaving 12 bases between them. The CDR3 nucleotides are TGCAGCGTTGAAGATTTCACAGGGACGTATTTT. Its translation: CSVEDFTGTYF.

In its sample, this clonotype was seen once. The gene calls are TRBV10-2 and TRBJ2-4, with a tentative D call TRBD2 (6 bases). The CDR3 totals 17 residues. V gave up 7 bases and J gave up 2 bases, with 21 bases separating them. The germline V gene encodes CDR1 WSHSY and CDR2 SAAADI. The CDR3, as DNA: TGCGCCAGCAAGCCCCCGGGAGACCTCTTGTCCAAAAACATTCAGTACTTC. Translating it yields CASKPPGDLLSKNIQYF.

This clonotype was observed a few times. CDR3 DNA sequence: TGTGCCAGCAAGGGGACAGGGGGAATGGATGGCTACACCTTC. This translates into CASKGTGGMDGYTF. The chain has TRBV6-1 and TRBJ1-2; the match to TRBD1 covers 11 bases. Looked up from germline, CDR1 is MNHNS and CDR2 is SASEGT. This CDR3 spans 14 amino acids. V shed 7 bases and J 6 bases; nucleotides not matched to a gene: 7.

The CDR3 loop reads CASSQDPPRYSNQPQHF. Here the CDR3 DNA reads TGCGCCAGCAGCCAAGATCCACCCCGATATTCGAATCAGCCCCAGCATTTT. The gene calls are TRBV4-1 and TRBJ1-5; no firm D call. CDR3 size: 17 residues. With 0 bases removed from V and 4 bases from J, the gap between germline ends came to 16 bases. The V gene's germline CDR1 is MGHRA and CDR2 YSYEKL.

This clonotype was seen a few times. The CDR3 region has the DNA TGCAGTGCCGGAGGGGGCAATGGCTACACCTTC. The encoded protein is CSAGGGNGYTF. J is TRBJ1-2 and V is TRBV20-1; 7 bases line up with TRBD1. The V and J ends lost 6 bases and 6 bases, in that order; junction bases with no gene match: 4. This CDR3 is built from 11 residues. Looked up from germline, CDR1 is DFQATT and CDR2 is SNEGSKA (reference sequence).

This clonotype was counted ten times or more. The chain couples TRBV19 to TRBJ2-7; perhaps TRBD1 as D (6 bases). Trimming removed 5 bases at V and 1 base at J, with 12 bases between. Germline V lookup: CDR1 LNHDA, CDR2 SQIVND (reference sequence). The CDR3 extends over 14 amino acids. CDR3 protein: CASSSQTGSYEQYF. The CDR3 DNA sequence: TGTGCCAGTAGTTCCCAGACAGGTTCCTACGAGCAGTACTTC. The full variable domain, completed using reference TRBV19 and TRBJ2-7, is DGGITQSPKYLFRKEGQNVTLSCEQNLNHDAMYWYRQDPGQGLRLIYYSQIVNDFQKGDIAEGYSVSREKKESFPLTVTSAQKNPTAFYLCASSSQTGSYEQYFGPGTRLTVT.